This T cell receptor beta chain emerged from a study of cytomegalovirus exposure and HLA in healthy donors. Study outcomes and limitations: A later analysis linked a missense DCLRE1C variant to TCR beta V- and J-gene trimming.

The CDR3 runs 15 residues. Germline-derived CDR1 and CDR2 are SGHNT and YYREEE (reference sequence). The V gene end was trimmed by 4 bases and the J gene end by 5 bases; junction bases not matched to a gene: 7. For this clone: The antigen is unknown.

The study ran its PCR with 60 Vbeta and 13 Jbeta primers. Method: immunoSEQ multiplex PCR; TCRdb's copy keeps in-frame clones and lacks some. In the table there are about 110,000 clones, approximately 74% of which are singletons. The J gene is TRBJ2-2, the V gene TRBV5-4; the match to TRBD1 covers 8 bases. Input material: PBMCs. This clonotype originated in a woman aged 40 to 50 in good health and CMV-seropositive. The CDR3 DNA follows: TGTGCCAGCAGCCGACCGGGACAGGCGACCGGGGAGCTGTTTTTT. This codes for CASSRPGQATGELFF.